This T cell receptor beta chain originates from a study of blood T cell repertoires in COVID-19. Measured with immunoSEQ multiplex PCR; TCRdb has only the in-frame clones, and not every one. The data show 280,000 or so clones, 85% to 90% seen once. Participants, roughly 18 to 89 years old, spanned about two dozen US areas. Sequences were obtained from PBMCs or T cells enriched from blood (not recorded which). This receptor was obtained from a young woman with acute COVID-19.

The CDR3 DNA reads as TGTGCCAGCACCCGCGGAGGGAGCACAGATACGCAGTATTTT. Protein sequence: CASTRGGSTDTQYF. The genes are TRBV3-1 (or the pseudogene TRBV3-2) and TRBJ2-3; weak D call: TRBD2 (6 bases). The CDR3 totals 14 residues. Trimming pared 7 bases from V and 0 bases from J, leaving 11 bases between. Germline V gives CDR1 LGHDT, CDR2 YNNKEL (reference sequence).